Below are 15 T cell receptor beta chains sequenced from a single sample in a study of blood T cells in healthy people across ages. A second PCR, run for roughly 7 to 12 cycles, used a sample-barcoded 5' primer plus a J-beta primer mix. A single record per CDR3 protein comes from TCRdb applying MiXCR to the 5' RACE reads. The table records 800,000 to 950,000 distinct CDR3 sequences, roughly 48% of them present only once. The sequencing sample was made of blood. All receptors derive from a man younger than 45 in good health.

This chain joins TRBV4-1 and TRBJ2-6; weak D call: TRBD1 (5 bases). V lost 0 bases and J lost 3, with 21 bases in between. CDR1 is MGHRA and CDR2 is YSYEKL in the germline V gene. The CDR3 spans 20 residues. CDR3 in amino acids: CASSQDRAGRIVGGANVLTF. Written as DNA, the CDR3 is TGCGCCAGCAGCCAAGATCGGGCAGGGCGTATCGTGGGTGGGGCCAACGTCCTGACTTTC.

This chain uses TRBV4-1 with TRBJ2-4; 8 bases agree with TRBD1. V lost 3 bases and J lost 0; bases outside the gene matches: 19. The CDR3 consists of 21 residues. Germline loops: CDR1 MGHRA, CDR2 YSYEKL. In DNA form, the CDR3 reads TGCGCCAGCAGCCAGACCTTCCGGGACAGGAGGGTCCGGACAGCCAAAAACATTCAGTACTTC. This gives the protein CASSQTFRDRRVRTAKNIQYF.

The J gene is TRBJ2-1, the V gene TRBV6-1; possible D gene TRBD2, 5 bases. This CDR3 is built from 14 residues. The germline V and J ends were trimmed by 7 bases and 5 bases, with 15 bases remaining between them. Germline V gene data show CDR1 as MNHNS and CDR2 as SASEGT. CDR3 DNA: TGTGCCAGCAATTGGGGTACGGGGAACAATGAGCAGTTCTTC. Translated, it gives CASNWGTGNNEQFF.

The chain has TRBV6-6 and TRBJ2-4, with 8 bases lining up with TRBD1. The DNA matches TRBJ2-7 better at its end, which makes the J call doubtful. The CDR3 extends over 14 amino acids. Germline CDR1 is MNHNY and CDR2 is SVGAGI (reference sequence). CDR3 loop: CASSYILTGVEQYF. DNA of the CDR3: TGTGCCAGCAGTTACATCCTGACAGGGGTCGAGCAGTACTTC.

This chain uses TRBV6-5 with TRBJ1-1; D unclear. The CDR3 has 12 residues. CDR1 and CDR2 from the germline V gene are MNHEY and SVGAGI. Trimming stripped 4 bases from V and 9 bases from J, with 12 bases between. The DNA of the CDR3 is TGTGCCAGCAGTTCTGAGCCGGGAAAAGCTTTCTTT. Its translation is CASSSEPGKAFF.

This clonotype was detected many times. The CDR3 region is CASSLSGTQYF. The CDR3 DNA reads as TGTGCCAGCAGCTTGTCTGGGACGCAGTATTTT. V and J are TRBV5-6 and TRBJ2-5, with no clear D. The J call may be wrong; the DNA end is better matched by TRBJ2-3. Germline V CDR1 and CDR2: SGHDT, YYEEEE. The CDR3 has 11 amino acids.

Note on this clonotype: This may be a read error, as it is one base from a much larger clone. Here the CDR3 DNA reads TGTGCCAGCAGCTTGGACCAACTGGGGAATGAGCAGTTCTTC. Its protein is CASSLDQLGNEQFF. The chain has TRBV7-2 and TRBJ2-1, with D uncertain. Trimming cost V 3 bases and J 7 bases, with 13 bases left between them. The CDR3 is 14 amino acids. The germline V gene encodes CDR1 SGHTA and CDR2 FQGNSA.

CDR3 sequence: CASSLRSAKNIQYF. CDR3 bases: TGTGCCAGCAGCTTACGCAGCGCCAAAAACATTCAGTACTTC. The chain is built from TRBV13 and TRBJ2-4; D is undetermined. The CDR3 is made up of 14 amino acids. Germline V lookup: CDR1 PRHDT, CDR2 FYEKMQ (reference sequence). V was shortened by 2 bases and J by 1 base, with 6 bases between the two germline ends.

On this clonotype: A junction boundary mismatches the germline segment, possibly from a read error. The rearrangement joins TRBV7-7 to TRBJ2-3; no reliable D call. The CDR3 runs 14 residues. Germline V gene data show CDR1 as SSHAT and CDR2 as FNYEAQ (reference sequence). CDR3 region: CASSLPTHANTQYF. The CDR3 nucleotides are TGTGCTAGCAGCTTACCCACACATGCCAATACGCAGTATTTT.

The chain combines TRBV5-1 with TRBJ1-5; D gene uncertain. V lost 2 bases to trimming and J lost 4 bases, with 7 bases between them. Per the germline V gene, CDR1 is SGHRS and CDR2 is YFSETQ. This CDR3 is 13 amino acids long. The CDR3 spells CASSFDLNQPQHF. In DNA, the CDR3 is TGCGCCAGCAGCTTTGATCTGAATCAGCCCCAGCATTTT.

The chain couples TRBV27 to TRBJ2-7; D uncertain. The germline V gene encodes CDR1 MNHEY and CDR2 SMNVEV (reference sequence). Trimming shortened V by 5 bases and J by 0 bases, and 14 bases separated the two germline ends. The CDR3 sequence is 15 residues long. CDR3 bases: TGTGCCAGCAGTCTAACCCCTCAGACCTCCTACGAGCAGTACTTC. Its translation is CASSLTPQTSYEQYF.

The J gene is TRBJ1-2, the V gene TRBV30; D unclear. V lost 4 bases and J 4 bases, leaving 10 bases between the germline ends. There are 12 residues in the CDR3. Germline CDR1 and CDR2: GTSNPN and SVGIG (reference sequence). The chain's CDR3 is CAWTGATYGYTF. CDR3 DNA: TGTGCCTGGACTGGAGCCACCTATGGCTACACCTTC.

In its sample, this clonotype was seen many times. The rearrangement joins TRBV7-2 to TRBJ2-5; D perhaps matches TRBD2 (6 bases). Trimming took off 4 bases at V and 2 bases at J, with 11 bases between the two ends. This CDR3 is built from 14 residues. Germline assignment: CDR1 SGHTA and CDR2 FQGNSA. In DNA form, the CDR3 reads TGTGCCAGCAGCTCTGCCGGGACTCAAGAGACCCAGTACTTC. Amino acids: CASSSAGTQETQYF.

For this clonotype: A much more abundant neighbour one base away suggests this may be a read error. J is TRBJ1-4 and V is TRBV7-2, with D uncertain. The germline gives CDR1 SGHTA, CDR2 FQGNSA. Trimming removed 5 bases from V and 0 bases from J, with 13 bases in between. The CDR3 is 16 amino acids. The CDR3 sequence: CASSVLDRTTNEKLFF. CDR3 nucleotide sequence: TGTGCCAGCAGCGTCCTCGACCGCACAACTAATGAAAAACTGTTTTTT.

This clonotype showed up many times. The rearrangement links TRBV12-3 or TRBV12-4 to TRBJ2-7; 7 nucleotides match TRBD1. This CDR3 contains 12 residues. With 4 bases clipped from V and 6 bases from J, the junction kept 3 bases outside the gene matches. In nucleotides, the CDR3 is TGTGCCAGCAGTTCCACAGGGGTCGAGCAGTACTTC. Translated, it gives CASSSTGVEQYF.